This T cell receptor (beta chain) originates from a study of Graves' ophthalmopathy and Graves' hyperthyroidism. Study-level findings and limits: Blood samples also showed most expanded thyroid clonotypes exceeding 0.001 frequency. Ophthalmopathy progression prediction by the model yielded a sensitivity of approximately 68% and a specificity of just over 72%.

Amplified TCR beta CDR3 regions were obtained using RNA transcripts as template. RT-PCR was first run with HTBI primers, then multiplex PCR in a second round. TCRdb ran MiXCR on the multiplex PCR reads and lists one entry per CDR3 protein. The table lists roughly 400,000 distinct CDR3 sequences, around 20% of them singletons. Concerning this clonotype itself: Its antigen remains unidentified.

Germline CDR1 KGHSH, CDR2 LQKENI. V gave up 3 bases and J gave up 4 bases, with 19 bases separating them. The CDR3 runs to 17 residues. The clonotype was recovered from a woman aged 18-35 years with Graves' ophthalmopathy. Sequencing was carried out using peripheral blood. The V and J genes are TRBV18 and TRBJ1-5, with D possibly being TRBD1 (5 bases). The CDR3 protein is CASSPDSGRGGNQPQHF. The DNA of the CDR3 is TGTGCCAGCTCACCTGATTCGGGACGGGGAGGGAATCAGCCCCAGCATTTT.